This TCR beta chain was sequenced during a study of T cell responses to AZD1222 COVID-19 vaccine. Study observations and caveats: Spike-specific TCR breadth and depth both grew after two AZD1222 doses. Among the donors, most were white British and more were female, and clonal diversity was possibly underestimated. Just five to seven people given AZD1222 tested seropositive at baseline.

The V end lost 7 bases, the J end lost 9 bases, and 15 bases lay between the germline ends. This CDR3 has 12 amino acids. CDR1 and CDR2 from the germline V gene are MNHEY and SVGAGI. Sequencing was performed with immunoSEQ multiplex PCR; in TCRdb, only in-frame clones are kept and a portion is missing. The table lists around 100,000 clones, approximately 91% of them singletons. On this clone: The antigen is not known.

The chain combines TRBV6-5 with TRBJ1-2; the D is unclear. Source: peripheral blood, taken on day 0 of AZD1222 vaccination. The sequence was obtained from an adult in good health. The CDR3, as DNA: TGTGCCAGCACATCCCGGAGGGATCGCTACACCTTC. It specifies CASTSRRDRYTF.